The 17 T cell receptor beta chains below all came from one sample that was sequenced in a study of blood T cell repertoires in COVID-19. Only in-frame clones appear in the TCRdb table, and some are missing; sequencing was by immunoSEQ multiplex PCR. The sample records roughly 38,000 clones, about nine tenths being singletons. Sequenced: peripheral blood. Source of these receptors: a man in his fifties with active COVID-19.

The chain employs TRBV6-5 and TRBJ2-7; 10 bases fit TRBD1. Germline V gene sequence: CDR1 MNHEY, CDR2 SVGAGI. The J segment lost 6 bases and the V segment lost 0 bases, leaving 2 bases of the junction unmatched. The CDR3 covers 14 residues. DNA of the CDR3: TGTGCCAGCAGTTACTCGGGACAGGGGTCCGAGCAGTACTTC. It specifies CASSYSGQGSEQYF.

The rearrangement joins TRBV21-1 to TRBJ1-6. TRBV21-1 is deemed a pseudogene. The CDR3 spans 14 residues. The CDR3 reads CASTYREPDSPLHF. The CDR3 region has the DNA TGTGCCAGCACCTACCGGGAACCCGATTCACCCCTCCACTTT.

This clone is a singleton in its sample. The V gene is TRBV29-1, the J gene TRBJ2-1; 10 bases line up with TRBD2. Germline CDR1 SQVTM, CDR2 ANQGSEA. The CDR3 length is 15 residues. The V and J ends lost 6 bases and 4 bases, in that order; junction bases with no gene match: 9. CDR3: CSVDPGLAPYNEQFF. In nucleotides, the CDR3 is TGCAGCGTCGACCCGGGACTAGCGCCTTACAATGAGCAGTTCTTC.

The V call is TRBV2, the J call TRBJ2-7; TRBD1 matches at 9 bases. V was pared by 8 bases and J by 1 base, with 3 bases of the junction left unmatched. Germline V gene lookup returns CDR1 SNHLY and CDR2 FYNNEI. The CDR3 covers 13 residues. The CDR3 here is CASVGTGSYEQYF. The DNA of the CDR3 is TGTGCCAGCGTGGGGACAGGGTCCTACGAGCAGTACTTC.

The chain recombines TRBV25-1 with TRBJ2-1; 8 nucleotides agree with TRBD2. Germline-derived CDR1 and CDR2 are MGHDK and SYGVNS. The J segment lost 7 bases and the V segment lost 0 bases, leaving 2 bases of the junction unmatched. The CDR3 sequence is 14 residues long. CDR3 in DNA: TGTGCCAGCAGTGAATATTCGGGGGGGAATGAGCAGTTCTTC. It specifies CASSEYSGGNEQFF.

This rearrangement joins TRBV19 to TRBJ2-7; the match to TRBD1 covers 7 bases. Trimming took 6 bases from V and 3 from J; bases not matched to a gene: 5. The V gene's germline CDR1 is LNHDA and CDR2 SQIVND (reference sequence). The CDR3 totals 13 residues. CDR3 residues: CASRPRGLYEQYF. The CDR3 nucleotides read TGTGCCAGTAGACCGAGGGGGCTCTACGAGCAGTACTTC.

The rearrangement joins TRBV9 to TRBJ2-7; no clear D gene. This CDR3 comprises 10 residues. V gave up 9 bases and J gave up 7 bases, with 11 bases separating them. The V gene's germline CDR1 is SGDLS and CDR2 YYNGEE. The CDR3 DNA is TGTGCCACCCGACTGGCGGAGCAGTACTTC. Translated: CATRLAEQYF. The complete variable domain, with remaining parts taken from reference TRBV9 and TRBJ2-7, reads DSGVTQTPKHLITATGQRVTLRCSPRSGDLSVYWYQQSLDQGLQFLIQYYNGEERAKGNILERFSAQQFPDLHSELNLSSLELGDSALYFCATRLAEQYFGPGTRLTVT.

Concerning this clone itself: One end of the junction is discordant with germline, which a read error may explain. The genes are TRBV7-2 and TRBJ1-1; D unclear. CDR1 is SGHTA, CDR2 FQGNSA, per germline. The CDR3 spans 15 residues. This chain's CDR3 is CASSLARAASFESFF. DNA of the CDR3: TGTGCCAGCAGCTTAGCGCGGGCGGCCTCCTTTGAATCTTTCTTT.

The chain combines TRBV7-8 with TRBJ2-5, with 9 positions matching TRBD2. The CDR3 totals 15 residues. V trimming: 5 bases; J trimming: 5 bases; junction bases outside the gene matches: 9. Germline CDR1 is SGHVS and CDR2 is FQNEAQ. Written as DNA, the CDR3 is TGTGCCAGCAGCCCTTGGACTAGCGCTTTGGAGACCCAGTACTTC. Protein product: CASSPWTSALETQYF.

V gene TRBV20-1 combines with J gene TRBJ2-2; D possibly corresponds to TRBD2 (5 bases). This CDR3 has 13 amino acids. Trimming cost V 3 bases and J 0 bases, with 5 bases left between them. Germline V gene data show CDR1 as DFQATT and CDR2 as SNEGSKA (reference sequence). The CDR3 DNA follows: TGCAGTGCTAGTAGCGCGAACACCGGGGAGCTGTTTTTT. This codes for CSASSANTGELFF.

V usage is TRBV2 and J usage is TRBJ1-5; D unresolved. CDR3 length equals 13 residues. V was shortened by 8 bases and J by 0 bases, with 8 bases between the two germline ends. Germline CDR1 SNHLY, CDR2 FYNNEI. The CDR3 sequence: CASVRDSNQPQHF. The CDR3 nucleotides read TGTGCCAGCGTTCGAGATAGCAATCAGCCCCAGCATTTT.

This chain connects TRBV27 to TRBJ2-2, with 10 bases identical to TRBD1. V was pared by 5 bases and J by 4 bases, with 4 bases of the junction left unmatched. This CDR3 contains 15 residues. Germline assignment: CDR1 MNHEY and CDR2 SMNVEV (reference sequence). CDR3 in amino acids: CASSPRDRGTGELFF. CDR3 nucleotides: TGTGCCAGCAGTCCCCGGGACAGGGGCACCGGGGAGCTGTTTTTT.

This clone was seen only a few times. CDR3 protein: CASSPGGVYNEQFF. CDR3 bases: TGTGCCAGCAGCCCCGGGGGGGTGTACAATGAGCAGTTCTTC. This chain connects TRBV11-3 to TRBJ2-1, with 8 nucleotides matching TRBD2. The CDR3 has 14 amino acids. Germline CDR1 SGHNT, CDR2 YENEEA. V lost 5 bases and J lost 4; bases outside the gene matches: 4.

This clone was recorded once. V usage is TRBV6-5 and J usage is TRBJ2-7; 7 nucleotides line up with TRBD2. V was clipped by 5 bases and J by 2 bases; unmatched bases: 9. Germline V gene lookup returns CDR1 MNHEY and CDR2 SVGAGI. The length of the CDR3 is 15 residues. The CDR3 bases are TGTGCCAGCAGTAAGCTAGCGGATAGTGCCTACGAGCAGTACTTC. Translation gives CASSKLADSAYEQYF.

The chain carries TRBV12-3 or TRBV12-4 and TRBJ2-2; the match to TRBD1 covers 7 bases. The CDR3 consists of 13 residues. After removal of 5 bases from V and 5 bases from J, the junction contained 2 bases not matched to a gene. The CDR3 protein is CASSNRGTGELFF. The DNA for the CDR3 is TGTGCCAGCAGTAACAGGGGAACCGGGGAGCTGTTTTTT.

CDR3 protein: CASSLGGTSEETQYF. CDR3 nucleotide sequence: TGCGCCAGCAGCTTGGGGGGGACTAGCGAAGAGACCCAGTACTTC. The J gene is TRBJ2-5, the V gene TRBV5-1, with 10 bases identical to TRBD2. The CDR3 extends over 15 amino acids. Germline V gives CDR1 SGHRS, CDR2 YFSETQ. V shed 0 bases and J 3 bases; nucleotides not matched to a gene: 2.

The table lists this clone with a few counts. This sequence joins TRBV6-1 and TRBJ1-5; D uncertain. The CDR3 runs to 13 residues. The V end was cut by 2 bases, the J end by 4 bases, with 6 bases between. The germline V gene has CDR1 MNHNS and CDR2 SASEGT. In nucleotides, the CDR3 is TGTGCCAGCAGTGAATACTTAAATCAGCCCCAGCATTTT. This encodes CASSEYLNQPQHF.